This T cell receptor beta chain came from a study of control samples from healthy donors and cancer patients. This clone was recorded once. The CDR3 runs to 17 residues. V lost 0 bases, J lost 0 bases, and 5 bases stayed unmatched. Per germline, CDR1 SGHVS and CDR2 FQNEAQ. Generated by immunoSEQ multiplex PCR, the TCRdb table keeps only in-frame clones and is missing some. The sample includes roughly 94,000 clones, 65% to 85% of them seen just once. The chain couples TRBV7-8 to TRBJ2-4; 7 bases are shared with TRBD1. Sequencing was carried out using PBMCs. The TCR sequence derives from a man aged 65-85 years with lung cancer. The CDR3 loop is CASSLAGTALAKNIQYF. Here the CDR3 DNA reads TGTGCCAGCAGCTTAGCTGGGACAGCCCTAGCCAAAAACATTCAGTACTTC.